These 21 T cell receptor beta chains came from one sample sequenced in a study of blood T cell repertoires in COVID-19. TCRdb's table, derived via immunoSEQ multiplex PCR, lists solely in-frame clones and lacks some. This sample has fewer than 300,000 clones, with around 82% found just once. Sequencing was carried out using peripheral blood. These receptors were obtained from a woman under 30 with acute or convalescent COVID-19.

This clone has only a few counts. The gene calls are TRBV5-6 and TRBJ2-7; the match to TRBD2 covers 10 bases. With V trimmed by 1 base and J by 3 bases, 7 bases remained unmatched. This CDR3 region has 16 residues. The germline gives CDR1 SGHDT, CDR2 YYEEEE. In nucleotides, the CDR3 is TGTGCCAGCAGCTTGTTCGCTAGCGGGAGTGTCTACGAGCAGTACTTC. Translating it yields CASSLFASGSVYEQYF.

The chain employs TRBV2 and TRBJ2-5; TRBD2 matches 8 bases. The CDR3 length is 14 residues. J lost 7 bases, V lost 7 bases, and 11 bases had no gene match. Per the germline V gene, CDR1 is SNHLY and CDR2 is FYNNEI. CDR3 sequence: CASNGLMSGGTQYF. As DNA, the CDR3 is TGTGCCAGCAACGGCCTAATGAGCGGGGGGACCCAGTACTTC. Supplemented by reference TRBV2 and TRBJ2-5, the full variable domain reads EPEVTQTPSHQVTQMGQEVILRCVPISNHLYFYWYRQILGQKVEFLVSFYNNEISEKSEIFDDQFSVERPDGSNFTLKIRSTKLEDSAMYFCASNGLMSGGTQYFGPGTRLLVL.

The genes are TRBV5-1 and TRBJ1-6; 7 bases line up with TRBD1. The CDR3 totals 17 residues. V lost 0 bases, J lost 8 bases, and 11 bases stayed unmatched. The germline CDR1 and CDR2 sequences are SGHRS and YFSETQ. The CDR3 DNA reads TGCGCCAGCAGCTTGGACAAAGGGGGCGCATTGTATTCACCCCTCCACTTT. This encodes CASSLDKGGALYSPLHF. Drawing the rest from reference TRBV5-1 and TRBJ1-6, the complete variable domain is KAGVTQTPRYLIKTRGQQVTLSCSPISGHRSVSWYQQTPGQGLQFLFEYFSETQRNKGNFPGRFSGRQFSNSRSEMNVSTLELGDSALYLCASSLDKGGALYSPLHFGNGTRLTVT.

The V and J genes are TRBV7-9 and TRBJ1-5; D might be TRBD1 (6 bases). CDR3 length: 16 residues. CDR1 SEHNR and CDR2 FQNEAQ come from the germline V gene (reference sequence). The germline V and J ends were trimmed by 5 bases and 2 bases, with 16 bases remaining between them. DNA of the CDR3: TGTGCCAGCAGCACAGGGACCCGAGGTGGCAATCAGCCCCAGCATTTT. Its translation: CASSTGTRGGNQPQHF.

The gene calls are TRBV7-2 and TRBJ2-7, with D perhaps TRBD1 (5 bases). CDR1 SGHTA and CDR2 FQGNSA come from the germline V gene. V lost 1 base and J lost 1, with 11 bases in between. The CDR3 is 15 residues long. CDR3 nucleotide sequence: TGTGCCAGCAGCTTAGGGGGCTGGACGTCCTACGAGCAGTACTTC. This codes for CASSLGGWTSYEQYF. Full variable domain (rest looked up from reference TRBV7-2 and TRBJ2-7): GAGVSQSPSNKVTEKGKDVELRCDPISGHTALYWYRQSLGQGLEFLIYFQGNSAPDKSGLPSDRFSAERTGGSVSTLTIQRTQQEDSAVYLCASSLGGWTSYEQYFGPGTRLTVT.

To note about this clone: At one boundary the junction diverges from the germline segment, which might be a read error. V and J are TRBV27 and TRBJ2-7; weak D call: TRBD1 (5 bases). Germline V gene data show CDR1 as MNHEY and CDR2 as SMNVEV (reference sequence). CDR3 size: 13 residues. For the CDR3, the DNA is TGTGCCAGCCGTTTAGGCAGGGTGGGGGAGCAGTACTTC. Protein: CASRLGRVGEQYF.

The chain joins TRBV12-5 to TRBJ1-2; TRBD1 aligns across 10 bases. The V gene end was trimmed by 2 bases and the J gene end by 4 bases; junction bases not matched to a gene: 16. The germline V gene has CDR1 LGHNT and CDR2 FRNRAP. The length of the CDR3 is 19 residues. CDR3 sequence reads: CASGLPTYHRQGAGYGYTF. CDR3 DNA sequence: TGTGCTAGTGGTTTGCCAACCTATCACAGACAGGGGGCGGGCTATGGCTACACCTTC.

The chain links TRBV5-1 to TRBJ1-2; 8 bases are a match to TRBD1. Per the germline V gene, CDR1 is SGHRS and CDR2 is YFSETQ. This CDR3 has 16 residues. J gave up 5 bases and V 4 bases, and 13 bases lay outside the gene matches. The CDR3 DNA sequence: TGCGCCAGCAGCCCCACTCCCGACAGGGGTGGGTATGGCTACACCTTC. Its translation: CASSPTPDRGGYGYTF.

This sequence joins TRBV28 and TRBJ2-7, with 8 nucleotides matching TRBD2. CDR1 and CDR2 (germline): MDHEN, SYDVKM. J lost 5 bases, V lost 4 bases, and 10 bases had no gene match. This CDR3 comprises 15 residues. The CDR3 protein is CASSSPSGPYHEQYF. CDR3 sequence (DNA): TGTGCCAGCAGTTCCCCTAGCGGGCCCTACCACGAGCAGTACTTC.

This clone was observed a handful of times. The rearrangement uses TRBV6-5 and TRBJ1-1; D uncertain. V was cut by 0 bases and J by 5 bases, with 13 bases left in between. The CDR3 runs to 15 residues. CDR1 is MNHEY, CDR2 SVGAGI, per germline. CDR3 sequence reads: CASSYSGLGETEAFF. In DNA form, the CDR3 reads TGTGCCAGCAGTTACTCGGGTTTAGGAGAAACTGAAGCTTTCTTT.

This chain uses TRBV29-1 with TRBJ2-1; 7 bases are a match to TRBD2. This CDR3 is built from 19 residues. Trimming cost V 4 bases and J 8 bases; bases outside gene matches: 26. The germline V gene has CDR1 SQVTM and CDR2 ANQGSEA. The CDR3 region is CSVGKSEVAWEGLADEQFF. CDR3 DNA: TGCAGCGTTGGGAAATCAGAAGTAGCGTGGGAGGGTCTGGCGGATGAGCAGTTCTTC.

This chain joins TRBV11-2 and TRBJ2-1; D may be TRBD2 (6 bases). Looked up from germline, CDR1 is SGHAT and CDR2 is FQNNGV. V was cut by 2 bases and J by 15 bases, with 11 bases left in between. The CDR3 sequence is 11 residues long. CDR3 nucleotides: TGTGCCAGCAGCTTACAGGGAGGTGTGTTCTTC. Translation gives CASSLQGGVFF.

This clone was seen just once. The V gene is TRBV7-9, the J gene TRBJ1-4; 7 nucleotides align to TRBD1. V lost 4 bases and J lost 6; bases outside the gene matches: 8. The CDR3 length is 15 residues. From germline, CDR1 is SEHNR and CDR2 FQNEAQ (reference sequence). The CDR3 sequence: CASSSMDRRHEKLFF. The CDR3 region has the DNA TGTGCCAGCAGCTCGATGGACAGGCGACATGAAAAACTGTTTTTT.

The chain recombines TRBV5-1 with TRBJ2-1, with TRBD2 matching 10 bases. V lost 5 bases and J lost 0; bases outside the gene matches: 8. Germline V gives CDR1 SGHRS, CDR2 YFSETQ. The CDR3 length is 17 residues. The chain's CDR3 is CASSPSGSSSSYNEQFF. DNA of the CDR3: TGCGCCAGCAGTCCTAGCGGGAGCTCTTCCTCCTACAATGAGCAGTTCTTC.

This chain uses TRBV6-1 with TRBJ2-2; 7 positions match TRBD2. The V and J ends lost 2 bases and 3 bases, in that order; junction bases with no gene match: 3. Per the germline V gene, CDR1 is MNHNS and CDR2 is SASEGT. CDR3 length equals 15 residues. The CDR3 loop reads CASSERAGDTGELFF. The CDR3 DNA follows: TGTGCCAGCAGTGAACGGGCGGGAGACACCGGGGAGCTGTTTTTT.

The DNA of the CDR3 is TGCGCCAGCAGCCAGGGGACAGGGTTCCGCTATGGCTACACCTTC. It translates to CASSQGTGFRYGYTF. V and J are TRBV4-3 and TRBJ1-2, with 9 bases that match TRBD1. Germline V gives CDR1 LGHNA, CDR2 YSLEER. This CDR3 has 15 residues. V lost 3 bases, J lost 4 bases, and 6 bases stayed unmatched.

The chain has TRBV29-1 and TRBJ2-2, with TRBD1 matching 7 bases. Trimming at V came to 4 bases and at J to 0 bases, leaving 2 bases not matched to a gene. Looked up from germline, CDR1 is SQVTM and CDR2 is ANQGSEA. This CDR3 comprises 14 residues. The CDR3 DNA sequence: TGCAGCGTTGGGGGACAGTCGAACACCGGGGAGCTGTTTTTT. Translating it yields CSVGGQSNTGELFF.

This sequence joins TRBV28 and TRBJ1-3; D call uncertain. The germline CDR1 and CDR2 sequences are MDHEN and SYDVKM. Trimming stripped 5 bases from V and 0 bases from J, with 17 bases between. The CDR3 is 17 residues long. The CDR3 reads CASSPISQYVSGNTIYF. The CDR3 DNA reads TGTGCCAGCAGTCCTATATCCCAATATGTCTCTGGAAACACCATATATTTT.

The chain is built from TRBV15 and TRBJ2-7; D is possibly TRBD2 (5 bases). Trimming removed 1 base at V and 1 base at J, with 11 bases between. The CDR3 contains 15 residues. The germline V gene encodes CDR1 LNHNV and CDR2 YYDKDF (reference sequence). The CDR3 DNA sequence: TGTGCCACCAGCAGAGGGACTGGAAGGTCCTACGAGCAGTACTTC. Translated, it gives CATSRGTGRSYEQYF.

This clone was detected once. This chain joins TRBV6-5 and TRBJ1-2, with 8 positions matching TRBD1. Trimming removed 2 bases from V and 6 bases from J; junction bases left unmatched: 2. CDR3 length equals 13 residues. CDR1 is MNHEY and CDR2 is SVGAGI in the germline V gene. This chain's CDR3 is CASSYGQGNGYTF. The DNA for the CDR3 is TGTGCCAGCAGTTACGGACAGGGAAATGGCTACACCTTC.

The chain has TRBV28 and TRBJ2-7; 8 bases map to TRBD1. CDR1 and CDR2 (germline): MDHEN, SYDVKM. The CDR3 contains 15 residues. The V gene end was trimmed by 6 bases and the J gene end by 4 bases; junction bases not matched to a gene: 11. In nucleotides, the CDR3 is TGTGCCAGCAGCTTCCGCCAGGGGGCTTTGTACGAGCAGTACTTC. It codes for CASSFRQGALYEQYF.